These 20 T cell receptor beta chains came from one sample sequenced in a study of blood T cell repertoires in COVID-19. This table comes from immunoSEQ multiplex PCR, and its TCRdb copy is limited to in-frame clones, with some not included. This table holds 75,000 or so clones, 82% found once. The sequencing input was peripheral blood. The receptors originated from a man aged 60 to 69 with acute or convalescent COVID-19.

This chain connects TRBV11-2 to TRBJ2-3; 10 bases map to TRBD2. CDR1 and CDR2 from the germline V gene are SGHAT and FQNNGV. The CDR3 contains 16 residues. After removal of 1 base from V and 6 bases from J, the junction contained 7 bases not matched to a gene. The CDR3 DNA follows: TGTGCCAGCAGCTTAGGGACAGCGGGGGGGTTGGATACGCAGTATTTT. Its translation is CASSLGTAGGLDTQYF.

The chain has TRBV12-5 and TRBJ2-3, with no clear D. The CDR3 is 13 amino acids. Germline values: CDR1 LGHNT, CDR2 FRNRAP. Trimming stripped 1 base from V and 6 bases from J, with 8 bases between. CDR3 residues: CASGLGGMDTQYF. CDR3 coding DNA: TGTGCTAGTGGTTTGGGAGGCATGGATACGCAGTATTTT.

The V and J genes are TRBV19 and TRBJ1-1; weak D call: TRBD1 (5 bases). Per the germline V gene, CDR1 is LNHDA and CDR2 is SQIVND (reference sequence). V was clipped by 4 bases and J by 3 bases, with 15 bases between them. CDR3 size: 15 residues. DNA of the CDR3: TGTGCCAGTAGTAACGGGTGGGGCGGAGACACTGAAGCTTTCTTT. This translates into CASSNGWGGDTEAFF.

This clone was seen only a few times. The chain combines TRBV11-2 with TRBJ2-7; 7 bases are shared with TRBD1. Trimming removed 4 bases from V and 6 bases from J; junction bases left unmatched: 3. The germline gives CDR1 SGHAT, CDR2 FQNNGV. The CDR3 runs to 12 residues. The CDR3 sequence: CASSYDRVEQYF. DNA of the CDR3: TGTGCCAGCAGCTACGACAGGGTCGAGCAGTACTTC.

The CDR3 DNA sequence: TGTGCCAGCAGTGAAGTGAGGGGGCTAGACGAGCAGTACTTC. As protein: CASSEVRGLDEQYF. The V call is TRBV6-1, the J call TRBJ2-7; 7 positions agree with TRBD1. Looked up from germline, CDR1 is MNHNS and CDR2 is SASEGT. The CDR3 is 14 residues long. V lost 1 base to trimming and J lost 5 bases; unmatched junction nucleotides: 5.

A single count supports this clone. This rearrangement joins TRBV14 to TRBJ2-3; TRBD1 matches at 8 bases. This CDR3 spans 16 amino acids. V was pared by 4 bases and J by 5 bases, with 11 bases of the junction left unmatched. The germline CDR1 and CDR2 sequences are SGHDN and FVKESK. CDR3 bases: TGTGCCAGCAGCCCTGTTGGGACAGGATTAGTAGATACGCAGTATTTT. Residues: CASSPVGTGLVDTQYF.

The rearrangement links TRBV7-2 to TRBJ2-7; 7 bases are shared with TRBD2. Germline values: CDR1 SGHTA, CDR2 FQGNSA. With V trimmed by 5 bases and J by 3 bases, 10 bases remained unmatched. The CDR3 totals 15 residues. CDR3: CASSPREGQYYEQYF. The CDR3 DNA follows: TGTGCCAGCAGCCCCAGGGAGGGCCAGTACTACGAGCAGTACTTC.

V gene TRBV7-2 combines with J gene TRBJ2-2; tentatively, D is TRBD2 (5 bases). This CDR3 is 14 amino acids long. Germline V CDR1 and CDR2: SGHTA, FQGNSA. Trimming took 5 bases from V and 8 from J, leaving 15 bases between them. The CDR3 coding sequence is TGTGCCAGCAGCCCGGCCGGCGGGTCTGGGGAGCTGTTTTTT. As protein: CASSPAGGSGELFF.

The chain carries TRBV4-1 and TRBJ2-1; 7 bases match TRBD2. The CDR3 is 14 residues long. From germline, CDR1 is MGHRA and CDR2 YSYEKL. With 2 bases clipped from V and 8 bases from J, the junction kept 6 bases outside the gene matches. CDR3 region: CASSQSGVVDEQFF. CDR3 coding DNA: TGCGCCAGCAGCCAAAGCGGGGTGGTGGATGAGCAGTTCTTC.

This clone was recorded a few times. The chain recombines TRBV4-1 with TRBJ1-6, with 7 bases lining up with TRBD1. Germline CDR1 MGHRA, CDR2 YSYEKL. V was clipped by 2 bases and J by 7 bases; unmatched bases: 5. This CDR3 has 15 residues. In nucleotides, the CDR3 is TGCGCCAGCAGCCAAAACCGGGACAGCAATTCACCCCTCCACTTT. As protein: CASSQNRDSNSPLHF.

The rearrangement uses TRBV4-3 and TRBJ1-2; no definite D call. CDR1 is LGHNA and CDR2 is YSLEER in the germline V gene. The CDR3 runs to 15 residues. The V end was cut by 0 bases, the J end by 4 bases, with 12 bases between. The CDR3 region is CASSQDGTASYGYTF. The CDR3 DNA follows: TGCGCCAGCAGCCAAGACGGCACAGCCTCCTATGGCTACACCTTC.

This clone was picked up a small number of times. The rearrangement joins TRBV19 to TRBJ2-3; a weak D match, TRBD1 (5 bases). Per germline, CDR1 LNHDA and CDR2 SQIVND (reference sequence). V was cut by 6 bases and J by 3 bases, with 19 bases left in between. This CDR3 is built from 16 residues. The CDR3 coding sequence is TGTGCCAGTAGCCTCTATTCGTTTGGGGCGACAGATACGCAGTATTTT. It yields the protein CASSLYSFGATDTQYF.

The chain links TRBV5-4 to TRBJ1-4; TRBD1 might be the D (5 bases). This CDR3 is 15 amino acids long. V lost 4 bases and J lost 5, with 15 bases in between. Germline CDR1 and CDR2: SGHNT and YYREEE (reference sequence). In DNA, the CDR3 is TGTGCCAGCAGCCTCGCGGGACGGACAAATGAAAAACTGTTTTTT. Encoded protein: CASSLAGRTNEKLFF.

The chain has TRBV9 and TRBJ1-4; 8 bases line up with TRBD1. CDR3 length equals 15 residues. The ends lost 4 bases at V and 8 bases at J; junction bases unmatched: 10. Germline V gene lookup returns CDR1 SGDLS and CDR2 YYNGEE. The CDR3 protein is CASSLDDRGGEKLFF. CDR3 DNA: TGTGCCAGCAGCCTCGATGACAGGGGCGGGGAAAAACTGTTTTTT.

J is TRBJ2-5 and V is TRBV6-6; perhaps TRBD1 as D (5 bases). V was trimmed by 8 bases and J by 4 bases, leaving 20 bases between them. CDR1 is MNHNY and CDR2 is SVGAGI in the germline V gene (reference sequence). This CDR3 is 15 amino acids long. The CDR3 sequence is CASYMQGQSRETQYF. The CDR3 DNA reads TGTGCCAGCTATATGCAGGGCCAGTCTAGAGAGACCCAGTACTTC.

The rearrangement joins TRBV11-3 to TRBJ2-3; 12 bases agree with TRBD2. Germline CDR1 and CDR2: SGHNT and YENEEA. CDR3 length: 17 residues. The V gene end was trimmed by 1 base and the J gene end by 2 bases; junction bases not matched to a gene: 4. CDR3 residues: CASSLAGTSGLTDTQYF. The CDR3 coding sequence is TGTGCCAGCAGCTTAGCCGGGACTAGCGGGCTCACAGATACGCAGTATTTT.

The V gene is TRBV30, the J gene TRBJ1-3; a possible D gene is TRBD1 (6 bases). This CDR3 has 13 residues. Trimming shortened V by 1 base and J by 4 bases, and 8 bases separated the two germline ends. CDR1 and CDR2 (germline): GTSNPN, SVGIG (reference sequence). For the CDR3, the DNA is TGTGCCTGGAGTGCAGGGGACGGAAACACCATATATTTT. Its translation: CAWSAGDGNTIYF.

This clone was counted between two and nine times. The chain has TRBV25-1 and TRBJ1-2; 7 nucleotides agree with TRBD1. CDR1 and CDR2 (germline): MGHDK, SYGVNS. This CDR3 region has 14 residues. With 4 bases clipped from V and 8 bases from J, the junction kept 10 bases outside the gene matches. CDR3 residues: CASSAQGVTRGYTF. CDR3 DNA sequence: TGTGCCAGCAGTGCTCAGGGGGTGACGCGGGGCTACACCTTC.

V usage is TRBV14 and J usage is TRBJ1-1, with D possibly being TRBD1 (5 bases). The CDR3 length is 15 residues. The V end lost 5 bases, the J end lost 5 bases, and 18 bases lay between the germline ends. Per germline, CDR1 SGHDN and CDR2 FVKESK. The DNA for the CDR3 is TGTGCCAGCAGCGAACCGCGCGGGGGACGGACTGAAGCTTTCTTT. Translating it yields CASSEPRGGRTEAFF.

A few counts support this clone. CDR3: CASSLGPGDEQYF. CDR3 coding DNA: TGCGCCAGCAGCTTGGGTCCAGGGGACGAGCAGTACTTC. This rearrangement joins TRBV5-1 to TRBJ2-7; D possibly corresponds to TRBD1 (6 bases). With 0 bases removed from V and 5 bases from J, the gap between germline ends came to 9 bases. The germline gives CDR1 SGHRS, CDR2 YFSETQ. The CDR3 loop spans 13 amino acids.